Below are 27 T cell receptor beta chains sequenced from a single sample in a study of T cells in tuberculosis (dated by TCRdb to about 2018). This sample's time point label indicates: new active TB diagnosis, blood taken before or within 7 days of starting treatment. Library method: the immunoSEQ multiplex PCR assay. TCRdb carries this immuneACCESS record with in-frame sequences only. Its versions omit some clonotypes, under half of them owing to an unresolved V gene in the studies checked, with the rest unexplained. The sample has thousands of clones on record, 95% to 98% of them singletons. The ten most abundant clones make up 11% of the sample. The sample here was PBMCs, taken at tuberculosis diagnosis. The source of these receptors is an adult with tuberculosis.

V and J are TRBV30 and TRBJ2-1; tentative D call: TRBD2 (6 bases). CDR1 and CDR2 from the germline V gene are GTSNPN and SVGIG (reference sequence). The V gene lost 0 bases and the J gene lost 9 bases, with 12 bases spanning the gap. This CDR3 region has 13 residues. CDR3 bases: TGTGCCTGGAGTGTACCGCGGGACGGTGAGCAGTTCTTC. The encoded protein is CAWSVPRDGEQFF.

The chain joins TRBV23-1 to TRBJ1-5; D possibly corresponds to TRBD1 (6 bases). TRBV23-1 is an ORF; its function is uncertain. Trimming cost V 4 bases and J 0 bases, with 16 bases left between them. This CDR3 has 17 amino acids. CDR3 amino acids: CASSPGGGLSSNQPQHF. CDR3 nucleotide sequence: TGCGCCAGCAGTCCGGGCGGGGGGCTTAGTAGCAATCAGCCCCAGCATTTT.

The chain has TRBV14 and TRBJ2-5; 7 bases align to TRBD2. The trim removed 0 bases at V and 5 bases at J, leaving 6 bases unmatched. There are 15 residues in the CDR3. Germline V gene data show CDR1 as SGHDN and CDR2 as FVKESK. CDR3 loop: CASSQDFAGRETQYF. The DNA of the CDR3 is TGTGCCAGCAGCCAAGATTTCGCCGGGAGGGAGACCCAGTACTTC.

This clone was recorded once. The genes are TRBV7-2 and TRBJ1-1; D may be TRBD1 (6 bases). V was cut by 7 bases and J by 5 bases, with 17 bases left in between. The CDR3 has 14 residues. Germline V lookup: CDR1 SGHTA, CDR2 FQGNSA. CDR3 amino acids: CASTLRGGGTEAFF. The CDR3 DNA is TGTGCCAGCACCCTGAGGGGGGGAGGGACTGAAGCTTTCTTT.

V is TRBV7-9 and J is TRBJ2-1; 11 bases are shared with TRBD2. Germline V gene data show CDR1 as SEHNR and CDR2 as FQNEAQ (reference sequence). V lost 5 bases and J lost 0; bases outside the gene matches: 3. The CDR3 loop spans 16 amino acids. As DNA, the CDR3 is TGTGCCAGCAGCCGAACTAGCGGGAGCTCCTACAATGAGCAGTTCTTC. Residues: CASSRTSGSSYNEQFF.

The rearrangement links TRBV9 to TRBJ2-1, with D possibly being TRBD1 (5 bases). The CDR3 loop spans 14 amino acids. Germline V lookup: CDR1 SGDLS, CDR2 YYNGEE. The V end was cut by 0 bases, the J end by 3 bases, with 7 bases between. The CDR3 nucleotides read TGTGCCAGCAGCGTAGGGGGCCTCTACAATGAGCAGTTCTTC. It specifies CASSVGGLYNEQFF.

This chain joins TRBV28 and TRBJ1-2; unclear D gene. Trimming pared 5 bases from V and 8 bases from J, leaving 18 bases between. CDR1 is MDHEN and CDR2 is SYDVKM in the germline V gene. This CDR3 has 14 residues. This CDR3 is CASSRPGGLRGYTF. In nucleotides, the CDR3 is TGTGCCAGCAGTCGGCCAGGAGGACTTAGAGGCTACACCTTC.

This CDR3 reads CASTPGGYYGYTF. In nucleotides, the CDR3 is TGTGCCAGCACCCCAGGGGGCTACTATGGCTACACCTTC. The J gene is TRBJ1-2, the V gene TRBV11-2, with 8 bases fitting TRBD1. The germline V gene has CDR1 SGHAT and CDR2 FQNNGV. CDR3 size: 13 residues. The junction had 4 bases not matched to a gene; V was cut back by 7 bases and J by 3 bases.

This clone was counted a single time. J is TRBJ1-5 and V is TRBV19, with D possibly TRBD1 on 6 matching bases. The V gene lost 5 bases and the J gene lost 7 bases, with 15 bases spanning the gap. CDR1 LNHDA and CDR2 SQIVND come from the germline V gene (reference sequence). The CDR3 has 14 amino acids. CDR3 DNA sequence: TGTGCCAGTAGTGCCACAGGGCCGAGGCAGCCCCAGCATTTT. It translates to CASSATGPRQPQHF.

The chain combines TRBV4-1 with TRBJ2-1; 12 bases align to TRBD2. CDR1 and CDR2 from the germline V gene are MGHRA and YSYEKL. CDR3 size: 16 residues. V shed 2 bases and J 9 bases; nucleotides not matched to a gene: 8. The CDR3 loop is CASSQPLLAGGSEQFF. The CDR3, as DNA: TGCGCCAGCAGCCAACCCTTACTAGCGGGAGGTAGTGAGCAGTTCTTC.

The chain combines TRBV9 with TRBJ1-2, with 7 bases matching TRBD1. The CDR3 runs to 17 residues. Germline CDR1 is SGDLS and CDR2 is YYNGEE. J gave up 7 bases and V 0 bases, and 15 bases lay outside the gene matches. CDR3 sequence (DNA): TGTGCCAGCAGCGTAGTCGTAGGGGACAGACCCCCCGGTGGCTACACCTTC. This sequence encodes CASSVVVGDRPPGGYTF.

Only one count was recorded for this clone. CDR3: CASSQEAPDTQYF. CDR3 nucleotide sequence: TGCGCCAGCAGCCAAGAAGCGCCAGATACGCAGTATTTT. The rearrangement links TRBV4-1 to TRBJ2-3; D is unresolved. Germline values: CDR1 MGHRA, CDR2 YSYEKL. CDR3 size: 13 residues. Trimming shortened V by 0 bases and J by 4 bases, and 5 bases separated the two germline ends.

V is TRBV7-3 and J is TRBJ2-7, with TRBD1 identical over 9 bases. The V and J ends lost 5 bases and 4 bases, in that order; junction bases with no gene match: 3. The CDR3 is 13 residues long. Germline V lookup: CDR1 SGHTA, CDR2 FQGTGA. Here the CDR3 reads CASSPDRGYEQYF. For the CDR3, the DNA is TGTGCCAGCAGCCCGGACAGGGGATACGAGCAGTACTTC.

This rearrangement joins TRBV20-1 to TRBJ1-2; D is undetermined. Germline V gene sequence: CDR1 DFQATT, CDR2 SNEGSKA (reference sequence). CDR3 length: 11 amino acids. The CDR3 DNA reads as TGCTTCTACGGGGTTTTGGGTGGCTACACCTTC. This gives the protein CFYGVLGGYTF.

This sequence joins TRBV12-5 and TRBJ1-2; 7 nucleotides line up with TRBD1. This CDR3 is built from 15 residues. CDR1 LGHNT and CDR2 FRNRAP come from the germline V gene. Trimming at V came to 3 bases and at J to 2 bases, leaving 6 bases not matched to a gene. Here the CDR3 reads CASGLSWGQNYGYTF. Written as DNA, the CDR3 is TGTGCTAGTGGTTTATCATGGGGACAGAACTATGGCTACACCTTC.

The chain has TRBV6-4 and TRBJ1-1; 9 bases are shared with TRBD1. Germline CDR1 and CDR2: MRHNA and SNTAGT. The trim removed 4 bases at V and 1 base at J, leaving 4 bases unmatched. CDR3 length: 15 residues. The CDR3: CASSVDRGGNTEAFF. CDR3 in DNA: TGTGCCAGCAGTGTGGACAGGGGTGGGAACACTGAAGCTTTCTTT.

This clone came up once. This chain links TRBV6-1 with TRBJ2-5; 9 bases are shared with TRBD1. Germline V CDR1 and CDR2: MNHNS, SASEGT. The CDR3 runs 16 residues. With V trimmed by 3 bases and J by 5 bases, 10 bases remained unmatched. The CDR3 DNA follows: TGTGCCAGCAGTGAGGGGACAGGGAGGTTCGAGGAGACCCAGTACTTC. Its protein is CASSEGTGRFEETQYF.

The chain is built from TRBV7-2 and TRBJ2-1; the match to TRBD2 covers 9 bases. With V trimmed by 6 bases and J by 10 bases, 13 bases remained unmatched. CDR1 and CDR2 from the germline V gene are SGHTA and FQGNSA. This CDR3 has 15 residues. The CDR3 DNA reads as TGTGCCAGCAGTCTAAACAGCGGGAGGCTGAAAGAGCAGTTCTTC. Translated: CASSLNSGRLKEQFF.

The rearrangement links TRBV21-1 to TRBJ1-3. TRBV21-1 is an annotated pseudogene. CDR3 length equals 14 residues. CDR3 in amino acids: CASIPPVSGNTIYF. Here the CDR3 DNA reads TGTGCCAGCATACCCCCGGTCTCTGGAAACACCATATATTTT.

This clone was detected only once. The rearrangement links TRBV9 to TRBJ2-2; D is uncertain. The V gene lost 4 bases and the J gene lost 5 bases, with 15 bases spanning the gap. The germline CDR1 and CDR2 sequences are SGDLS and YYNGEE. This CDR3 has 15 amino acids. The CDR3 is CASSTSASYTGELFF. The CDR3 DNA is TGTGCCAGCAGCACAAGCGCGTCTTATACCGGGGAGCTGTTTTTT.

The rearrangement links TRBV6-5 to TRBJ2-3; TRBD2 matches 8 bases. J was trimmed by 0 bases and V by 1 base; bases with no gene match: 3. Germline V gene sequence: CDR1 MNHEY, CDR2 SVGAGI. The CDR3 loop spans 16 amino acids. CDR3 coding DNA: TGTGCCAGCAGTTACTGGTTAGCGGGGAGCACAGATACGCAGTATTTT. Translated: CASSYWLAGSTDTQYF.

The chain couples TRBV10-2 to TRBJ1-3; 7 nucleotides match TRBD1. This CDR3 comprises 15 residues. CDR1 and CDR2 from the germline V gene are WSHSY and SAAADI. J lost 0 bases, V lost 2 bases, and 1 base had no gene match. CDR3 coding DNA: TGCGCCAGCAGTGAGAACAGGGGCTCTGGAAACACCATATATTTT. This sequence encodes CASSENRGSGNTIYF.

This chain uses TRBV7-8 with TRBJ1-5; tentative D call: TRBD1 (6 bases). The V end lost 5 bases, the J end lost 5 bases, and 13 bases lay between the germline ends. CDR1 is SGHVS, CDR2 FQNEAQ, per germline. The CDR3 is 14 amino acids. CDR3 in amino acids: CASSQGTSYQPQHF. CDR3 nucleotide sequence: TGTGCCAGCAGCCAAGGGACAAGCTATCAGCCCCAGCATTTT.

V is TRBV15 and J is TRBJ1-1, with 7 positions matching TRBD1. This CDR3 region has 14 residues. The V gene end was trimmed by 6 bases and the J gene end by 5 bases; junction bases not matched to a gene: 9. From germline, CDR1 is LNHNV and CDR2 YYDKDF (reference sequence). CDR3 nucleotide sequence: TGTGCCACCAGTCCTGAGGGGGCCCGTACTGAAGCTTTCTTT. Protein: CATSPEGARTEAFF.

This clone was seen just once. The rearrangement uses TRBV29-1 and TRBJ1-2, with 8 positions matching TRBD1. CDR1 and CDR2 from the germline V gene are SQVTM and ANQGSEA. J lost 7 bases, V lost 3 bases, and 10 bases had no gene match. This CDR3 contains 14 residues. The CDR3 DNA sequence: TGCAGCGTTGACCCGACAGGGGAGCATGGTGGCTACACCTTC. Its protein is CSVDPTGEHGGYTF.

The chain has TRBV5-4 and TRBJ2-3; possible D gene TRBD2, 6 bases. Germline V gene sequence: CDR1 SGHNT, CDR2 YYREEE (reference sequence). V lost 4 bases and J lost 2, with 17 bases in between. The CDR3 is 16 amino acids. The CDR3, as DNA: TGTGCCAGCAGCCTCCCGGGAGTGTTAGACACAGATACGCAGTATTTT. It yields the protein CASSLPGVLDTDTQYF.

This clone was recorded only once. The chain uses TRBV4-1 and TRBJ2-5; TRBD2 aligns across 12 bases. The V and J ends lost 2 bases and 4 bases, in that order; junction bases with no gene match: 5. This CDR3 comprises 16 residues. Germline V gene sequence: CDR1 MGHRA, CDR2 YSYEKL. The CDR3 reads CASSQSGTSGRETQYF. The CDR3 region has the DNA TGCGCCAGCAGCCAATCCGGGACTAGCGGGCGAGAGACCCAGTACTTC.